This TCR beta chain was found in a study of human T cells and chemical hapten exposure. Study observations and caveats: Controls had significantly fewer large CDR3 similarity clusters than were formed by expanded TCRs.

Unique molecular identifiers were attached to individual cDNA molecules during library preparation. One entry per CDR3 protein results from TCRdb running MiXCR on the RACE reads. Among approximately 95,000 distinct CDR3 sequences, 9.5% to 12% were seen once, and the ten largest hold about 3%. Stated time point: patch test 2, 6 weeks after DPC sensitization. Treatment indicated: therapeutic diphenylcyclopropenone sensitization with weekly scalp DPC. V was shortened by 5 bases and J by 7 bases, with 24 bases between the two germline ends. The CDR3 has 17 amino acids. In germline, CDR1 is KGHSH, CDR2 LQKENI. Concerning this clonotype itself: Its antigen is not known.

The sample was whole blood, taken in connection with sensitization to the hapten diphenylcyclopropenone (DPC). J is TRBJ2-1 and V is TRBV18; tentatively, D is TRBD1 (6 bases). The receptor was isolated from a woman in her forties with alopecia areata. Some clones in this sample may be carry-over from other donors' samples. The CDR3 DNA is TGTGCCAGCTCATTACAACAGGGTACAGTAAAGGGTAATGAGCAGTTCTTC. It specifies CASSLQQGTVKGNEQFF.